This TCR beta chain was sequenced during a study of CD8 T cells in ankylosing spondylitis (dated by TCRdb to the late 2010s). General notes on the study: To find TCR variants linked to disease, the study profiled T cell receptor beta repertoires in ankylosing spondylitis patients and healthy donors. The whole study cohort included some 100 healthy donors and about two dozen ankylosing spondylitis patients. Samples of peripheral blood were taken, and for ankylosing spondylitis patients, synovial fluid was collected as well.

In this sample, this clonotype turned up a few times. The antigen it recognizes is unknown. Base qualities were left out, and no much larger clone turns up one base away. Instrument used: Illumina HiSeq 2500. Quantitative 5'-RACE with molecular barcodes was used to prepare TCR beta libraries. From the authors' description of their analysis: A new computational method, built on a probabilistic model of VDJ rearrangement, was used to identify disease-linked TCR variants. TCRdb handled the public reads itself, with Q25 trimming in fastp and clone calling in MiXCR, and kept productive beta chains. One record per CDR3 amino acid sequence lists the most common genes and DNA. The V and J calls, along with clone size, are taken from TCRdb and not from the paper's own processing. Counted in this sample were some 200,000 distinct CDR3 sequences; 9.5% to 15% of them appeared once. Clones ranked in the top ten supply approximately 15% of the sample.

Broad study findings and their caveats: Significant enrichment of the disease-linked clones was reported in matched synovial fluid samples from ankylosing spondylitis patients. A CD8+ phenotype was shown by the disease-linked clones, which were found at relatively low frequencies in peripheral blood. A TCR beta motif of about 8 highly homologous amino acid variants appeared characteristic of blood from ankylosing spondylitis patients. Some of the motif variants had been reported before in the synovial fluid and blood of reactive arthritis patients, a finding that suggests common disease-initiation mechanisms.

CDR1 and CDR2 were assigned from the germline V gene (reference sequence) as SEHNR and FQNEAQ. Here V drops 1 base and J drops 2 bases, and the junction holds 5 bases not matched to any gene. The CDR3 runs 17 residues from the cysteine to the phenylalanine. The kept DNA is CDR3 alone, 51 bases in frame from the first base. The source is a male donor with ankylosing spondylitis or in good health (not recorded which). The receptor chain draws on TRBV7-9 and TRBJ2-1, with 10 junctional bases fitting TRBD2. Material for sequencing was blood, either unsorted or a sorted T cell fraction (not recorded which). The CDR3 is CASSLDTGTSAYNEQFF. The sequence in DNA is TGTGCCAGCAGCTTAGATACCGGGACTAGCGCCTACAATGAGCAGTTCTTC.